This T cell receptor (beta chain) came from a study of cytomegalovirus exposure and HLA in healthy donors. Study results and limitations: TCR beta sequences numbering fewer than 20,000 were associated with HLA alleles at 0.05 false discovery rate in a later analysis.

CDR1 is PRHDT, CDR2 FYEKMQ, per germline (reference sequence). CDR3 size: 16 residues. V trimming: 2 bases; J trimming: 2 bases; junction bases outside the gene matches: 6. A multiplex PCR was run with 60 Vbeta primers and 13 Jbeta primers. Here immunoSEQ multiplex PCR was the method, and the copy in TCRdb shows in-frame clones only, minus some. The sample lists over 100,000 clones; about 76% were seen once. About this clone: Its specificity is unknown.

The sequenced material came from PBMCs. V usage is TRBV13 and J usage is TRBJ2-1; 7 nucleotides agree with TRBD2. The TCR comes from a man aged 25 to 45 in good health and CMV-seropositive. CDR3 nucleotide sequence: TGTGCCAGCAGCTTATCAGGACTAGGGGCCTACAATGAGCAGTTCTTC. Protein product: CASSLSGLGAYNEQFF.